The T cell receptor (beta chain) described here comes from a study of T-cell reconstitution after alpha-beta-depleted transplantation in children. Molecular barcoding with unique molecular identifiers was used for the TCRbeta library. TCRdb redid the calling of the PCR reads with MiXCR, one entry per CDR3 protein. In the table there are roughly 610,000 distinct CDR3 sequences, about 11% of which are singletons. The CDR3 totals 14 residues. The germline CDR1 and CDR2 sequences are SGHDN and FVKESK. With 4 bases removed from V and 2 bases from J, the gap between germline ends came to 9 bases. This clonotype was detected many times.

V and J are TRBV14 and TRBJ2-1; D remains unclear. Sample: PBMCs from the stem cell graft donor, taken from the stem cell graft. The source is a human donor who donated a stem cell graft to a child with acute myeloid leukemia. CDR3 protein: CASSPLATYNEQFF. The DNA of the CDR3 is TGTGCCAGCAGCCCTTTAGCCACCTACAATGAGCAGTTCTTC.